Sequencing of this T cell receptor beta chain was carried out in a study of shared clonotypes between healthy human individuals. CD4+ cells yielded CD45RA+ naive and CD45RA-negative memory subsets. Per germline, CDR1 SGHNT and CDR2 YYREEE (reference sequence). V was trimmed by 5 bases and J by 8 bases, leaving 25 bases between them. This CDR3 contains 16 residues. The data were produced by immunoSEQ multiplex PCR, yet TCRdb's version contains in-frame clones alone and is incomplete. The sample records 2,500,000 or so clones, 93% being singletons. The sequenced sample consisted of naive CD4+ T cells from PBMCs. Noted subset: CD45RA+ positively selected. The rearrangement links TRBV5-4 to TRBJ1-2; a possible D gene is TRBD1 (5 bases). The source is a young man in good health. Some clones in this sample may be carry-over from other donors' samples. The chain's CDR3 is CASSSGRTGAWGGYTF. Here the CDR3 DNA reads TGTGCCAGCAGTTCCGGGAGAACCGGGGCCTGGGGGGGCTACACCTTC.